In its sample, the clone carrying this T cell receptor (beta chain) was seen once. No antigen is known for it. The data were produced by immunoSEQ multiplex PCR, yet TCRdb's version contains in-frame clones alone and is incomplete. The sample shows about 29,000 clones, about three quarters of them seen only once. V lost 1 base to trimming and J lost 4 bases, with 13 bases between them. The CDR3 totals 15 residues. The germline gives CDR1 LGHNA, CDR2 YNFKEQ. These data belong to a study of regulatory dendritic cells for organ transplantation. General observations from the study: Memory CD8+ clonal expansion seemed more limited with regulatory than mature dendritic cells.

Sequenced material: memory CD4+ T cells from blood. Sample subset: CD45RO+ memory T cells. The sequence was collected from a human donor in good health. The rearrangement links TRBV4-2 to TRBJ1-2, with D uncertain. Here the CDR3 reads CASSQGSGNPYGYTF. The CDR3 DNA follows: TGTGCCAGCAGCCAAGGGTCGGGGAACCCCTATGGCTACACCTTC.